This T cell receptor (beta chain) appears in the sequencing data of a study of cytotoxic CD8 clonotypes in ibrutinib-treated CLL. Study conclusions and caveats: Sampling times (in sustained-remission versus progressing patients) were not the same.

Turning to this clone: Its antigen remains unknown.

Generated by immunoSEQ multiplex PCR, the TCRdb table keeps only in-frame clones and is missing some. The sample has 95,000 to 100,000 clones, 78% seen once. This CDR3 spans 15 amino acids. V lost 9 bases and J lost 3; bases outside the gene matches: 8. The TCR was taken from a human donor with chronic lymphocytic leukemia. The chain is built from TRBV23-1 and TRBJ1-6, with 7 nucleotides matching TRBD1. TRBV23-1 is identified as an open reading frame with a role that is uncertain. The source material was PBMCs, sampled after 12 months of ibrutinib treatment. The CDR3 bases are TGCGCCAGTAGGGGACAGAGCATCTATAATTCACCCCTCCACTTT. It encodes CASRGQSIYNSPLHF.